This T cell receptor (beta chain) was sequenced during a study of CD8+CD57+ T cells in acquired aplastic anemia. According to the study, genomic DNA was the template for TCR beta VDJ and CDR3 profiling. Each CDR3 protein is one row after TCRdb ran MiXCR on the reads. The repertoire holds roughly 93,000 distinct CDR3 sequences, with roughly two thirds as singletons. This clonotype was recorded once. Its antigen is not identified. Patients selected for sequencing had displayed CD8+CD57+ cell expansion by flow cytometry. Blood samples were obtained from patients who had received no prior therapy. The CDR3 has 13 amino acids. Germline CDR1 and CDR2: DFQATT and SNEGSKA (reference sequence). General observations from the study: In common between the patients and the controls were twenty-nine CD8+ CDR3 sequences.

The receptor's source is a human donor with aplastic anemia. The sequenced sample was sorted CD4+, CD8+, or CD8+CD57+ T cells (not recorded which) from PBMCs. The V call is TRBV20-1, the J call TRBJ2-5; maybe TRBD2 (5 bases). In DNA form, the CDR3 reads TGCACCGTGGATTCGAGCGGACAAGAGACCCAGTACTTC. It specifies CTVDSSGQETQYF.